Listed below are T cell receptor beta chains from one sample, sequenced in a study of immune evolution from preneoplasia to lung adenocarcinoma. Produced via immunoSEQ multiplex PCR; TCRdb's table is partial and in-frame only. The profile shows more than 6,500 clones, 70% to 80% of them singletons. The sample was FFPE minimally invasive lung adenocarcinoma tissue. The receptors were sampled from a donor of 70 years or more with lung adenocarcinoma. The CDR3 runs from the conserved cysteine through the conserved F or W. Fields, in order: CDR3 length, clone size, J gene, D gene, V gene, CDR3 DNA, CDR3 protein. A D gene is named only where the DNA matches it firmly. Clone sizes are given selectively: once, few, many, or a class where the clone is expanded.

>17|-|TRBJ2-1|TRBD2|TRBV13
TGTGCCAGCAGCTTGTTTATGGCGGGAGCGTCACGCAATGAGCAGTTCTTC
CASSLFMAGASRNEQFF
>18|-|TRBJ2-7|TRBD1|TRBV29-1
TGCAGCGTTGAAATCTCCGGGACAGGGGCCGCCACCCGCTACGAGCAGTACTTC
CSVEISGTGAATRYEQYF
>13|-|TRBJ2-2|-|TRBV11-2
TGTGCCAGCAGCTTAATCCCCACCGGGGAGCTGTTTTTT
CASSLIPTGELFF
>15|-|TRBJ1-4|-|TRBV11-2
TGTGCCAGCAGCTTTACCGATGCAACTAATGAAAAACTGTTTTTT
CASSFTDATNEKLFF
>13|few|TRBJ2-7|TRBD1|TRBV30
TGTGCCTGGAGTACCGGGACAGCCTACGAGCAGTACTTC
CAWSTGTAYEQYF
>10|-|TRBJ2-1|-|TRBV20-1
TGCAGTGCTCTGGGGAATGAGCAGTTCTTC
CSALGNEQFF
>14|-|TRBJ1-3|-|TRBV5-6
TGTGCCAGCAGCTCTCTCCGCGCGGGAAACACCATATATTTT
CASSSLRAGNTIYF
>15|once|TRBJ2-1|-|TRBV7-3
TGTGCCAGCAGCTCCTCCCCCAGCTCCTACAATGAGCAGTTCTTC
CASSSSPSSYNEQFF
>18|-|TRBJ2-3|TRBD2|TRBV10-1
TGCGCCAGCAGTAATACTATCGGACTAGCCACTAGCACAGATACGCAGTATTTT
CASSNTIGLATSTDTQYF
>17|-|TRBJ2-3|-|TRBV21-1
TGTGCCAGCAGCGGTCTCGAAGGGGCACCGAAGGCAGATACGCAGTATTTT
CASSGLEGAPKADTQYF
>16|-|TRBJ2-7|TRBD1|TRBV7-9
TGTGCCAGCAGCCCCCGGACAGGGGGAATGCTCTACGAGCAGTACTTC
CASSPRTGGMLYEQYF
>17|-|TRBJ2-1|TRBD2|TRBV11-3
TGTGCCAGCAGCTTAGGACTAGCGGGAGGGCCAGGAGAGGAGCAGTTCTTC
CASSLGLAGGPGEEQFF
>15|-|TRBJ2-3|-|TRBV30
TGTGCCTGGAACCTTATGGGTACCGCCACCTTGACGCAGTATTTT
CAWNLMGTATLTQYF
>17|-|TRBJ2-1|-|TRBV30
TGTGCCTGGAGACCCCCTCGGTGGGACTCCGGAGCCCGGGGGCAGTTCTTC
CAWRPPRWDSGARGQFF
>13|-|TRBJ2-7|TRBD1|TRBV29-1
TGCAGCGTTGAGAGGCAGGGGGCCAGCGAGCAGTACTTC
CSVERQGASEQYF
>12|few|TRBJ1-2|-|TRBV7-9
TGTGCCAGCAGCTTAGATTCCTATGGCTACACCTTC
CASSLDSYGYTF
>17|-|TRBJ1-2|-|TRBV30
TGTGCCTGGATCTCTTCGATTTGGGCCCAAAGGGGCTATGACTACACCTTC
CAWISSIWAQRGYDYTF
>16|few|TRBJ1-2|TRBD1|TRBV10-1
TGCGCCAGCAGTCGGACAGGGGTAATAGTCGGCTATGGCTACACCTTC
CASSRTGVIVGYGYTF
>14|-|TRBJ2-3|-|TRBV9
TGTGCCAGCAGCACGGACCCCGTCAAAGATACGCAGTATTTT
CASSTDPVKDTQYF